The 10 T cell receptor beta chains listed next were all sequenced from one sample in a study of T cells after yellow fever vaccination. TCRdb reprocessed the 5' RACE reads with MiXCR, giving one entry per CDR3 protein. Of a few hundred thousand distinct CDR3 sequences listed, around 10% are singletons. The sample here was PBMCs, taken on the day of the first yellow fever vaccination. Every receptor here comes from a man aged 18 to 29 who received the YFV17D yellow fever vaccine.

This clonotype occurred a few times. The V gene is TRBV21-1, the J gene TRBJ1-1. TRBV21-1 is a pseudogene locus. CDR3 size: 15 residues. Here the CDR3 reads CASSTQFRLNTEAFF. CDR3 coding DNA: TGTGCCAGCAGCACCCAGTTCCGACTGAACACTGAAGCTTTCTTT.

This clonotype turned up a few times. This chain links TRBV5-1 with TRBJ2-1; D gene uncertain. The CDR3 is 14 amino acids. Germline-derived CDR1 and CDR2 are SGHRS and YFSETQ. The ends were cut back, 9 bases at V and 7 bases at J, with 20 bases in the middle. The chain's CDR3 is CATSRTPEGNEQFF. In DNA form, the CDR3 reads TGCGCCACCTCCCGGACCCCCGAAGGTAATGAGCAGTTCTTC.

V is TRBV19 and J is TRBJ1-3; 9 bases align to TRBD1. Losses at the gene ends were 7 bases for V and 4 bases for J; bases not matched to a gene: 11. The CDR3 totals 16 residues. CDR1 is LNHDA, CDR2 SQIVND, per germline (reference sequence). In DNA, the CDR3 is TGTGCCAGTACGGGACAGGGATCGGTAGGCGGAAACACCATATATTTT. It yields the protein CASTGQGSVGGNTIYF.

The rearrangement uses TRBV10-3 and TRBJ2-1, with D perhaps matching TRBD2 (7 bases). Trimming pared 4 bases from V and 7 bases from J, leaving 17 bases between. Germline V gives CDR1 ENHRY, CDR2 SYGVKD. CDR3 length: 15 amino acids. Here the CDR3 DNA reads TGTGCCATCAGTGTGTCGGGGGGCAGTTATAATGAGCAGTTCTTC. It translates to CAISVSGGSYNEQFF.

The chain has TRBV9 and TRBJ2-6, with a weak D call TRBD1 (5 bases). This CDR3 is built from 15 residues. In germline, CDR1 is SGDLS, CDR2 YYNGEE. V lost 1 base and J lost 0, with 5 bases in between. The chain's CDR3 is CASSVQGSGANVLTF. The CDR3 DNA follows: TGTGCCAGCAGCGTACAGGGCTCTGGGGCCAACGTCCTGACTTTC.

V is TRBV20-1 and J is TRBJ1-5; D ambiguous. The CDR3 length is 15 residues. Germline V gene lookup returns CDR1 DFQATT and CDR2 SNEGSKA (reference sequence). Trimming left V 3 bases short and J 9 bases short, with 21 bases between. The CDR3 region has the DNA TGCAGTGCTAGTGAAGGGAACCCTCAGGATAGGCCCCAGCATTTT. Its protein product is CSASEGNPQDRPQHF.

This clonotype was seen more than once but under ten times. The V gene is TRBV27, the J gene TRBJ1-6; D is undetermined. This CDR3 has 14 amino acids. The V gene's germline CDR1 is MNHEY and CDR2 SMNVEV (reference sequence). The germline V and J ends were trimmed by 7 bases and 10 bases, with 17 bases remaining between them. The CDR3 coding sequence is TGTGCCAGCAAGGACGAGGCGATTTGGTCACCCCTCCACTTT. The encoded protein is CASKDEAIWSPLHF.

This clonotype was found many times. The V gene is TRBV7-2, the J gene TRBJ1-2; TRBD1 aligns across 9 bases. CDR3 size: 16 residues. V was clipped by 7 bases and J by 7 bases; unmatched bases: 16. Germline CDR1 is SGHTA and CDR2 is FQGNSA. The CDR3 loop is CASTLSGIGTGSGYTF. As DNA, the CDR3 is TGTGCCAGCACCTTGAGCGGTATCGGGACAGGGTCTGGCTACACCTTC.

DNA for the CDR3: TGTGCCATCAGTGAGTCAAGAAACTATGGCTACACCTTC. Encoded protein: CAISESRNYGYTF. The gene calls are TRBV10-3 and TRBJ1-2; D is ambiguous. V dropped 0 bases and J dropped 2 bases, with 4 bases sitting between them. CDR3 size: 13 residues. Germline values: CDR1 ENHRY, CDR2 SYGVKD.

This chain links TRBV7-2 with TRBJ1-4; D is undetermined. CDR3 length equals 14 residues. The V and J ends lost 3 bases and 5 bases respectively, with 10 bases between them. Germline V gene lookup returns CDR1 SGHTA and CDR2 FQGNSA. The CDR3 nucleotides are TGTGCCAGCAGCTTGCGTCGGGTGAATGAAAAACTGTTTTTT. It encodes CASSLRRVNEKLFF.